This TCR beta chain is from a study of response to subunit inactivated influenza vaccine. Findings of the study overall: Authors suggested each seasonal flu vaccination may recruit only limited numbers of new T cells.

CDR1 and CDR2 from the germline V gene are SGHTA and FQGNSA. This CDR3 comprises 13 residues. J gave up 12 bases and V 3 bases, and 10 bases lay outside the gene matches. TCRdb re-called the RT-PCR reads through MiXCR, storing one row per CDR3 protein. In the table there are hundreds of thousands of distinct CDR3 sequences, over 10% of which are singletons. This clonotype has only a few counts. Its antigen is unknown. This chain joins TRBV7-2 and TRBJ1-2; 7 nucleotides match TRBD1. Sequencing used PBMCs from blood, obtained 45 days after vaccination. The origin of this receptor is a man over 45 who received an inactivated influenza vaccine. CDR3 sequence (DNA): TGTGCCAGCAGCTTCGACAGGGTCGGAGGGAACACCTTC. Its translation: CASSFDRVGGNTF. Looking up the rest from reference TRBV7-2 and TRBJ1-2 gives the full variable domain: GAGVSQSPSNKVTEKGKDVELRCDPISGHTALYWYRQSLGQGLEFLIYFQGNSAPDKSGLPSDRFSAERTGGSVSTLTIQRTQQEDSAVYLCASSFDRVGGNTFGSGTRLTVV.